The 18 T cell receptor beta chains in this list originate from one sample, sequenced in a study of shared clonotypes between healthy human individuals. Here immunoSEQ multiplex PCR was the method, and the copy in TCRdb shows in-frame clones only, minus some. The sample carries some 1 million clones, around 76% recorded once. Sequencing input: memory CD4+ T cells sorted from blood. Subset indicated: CD45RA-negative fraction. These receptors were obtained from a young man in good health.

This clone occurred a few times. Given a much more abundant clone one base away, this may be a read error. The sample carries other DNA sequences with the same CDR3. This rearrangement joins TRBV5-6 to TRBJ2-3, with a weak D call TRBD2 (5 bases). The V gene's germline CDR1 is SGHDT and CDR2 YYEEEE. The V gene lost 2 bases and the J gene lost 1 base, with 5 bases spanning the gap. This CDR3 has 13 residues. CDR3 nucleotides: TGTGCCAGCAGCTTCGGGGGCACAGATACGCAGTATTTT. It specifies CASSFGGTDTQYF.

The genes are TRBV4-1 and TRBJ2-7; 7 nucleotides line up with TRBD1. With V trimmed by 0 bases and J by 3 bases, 11 bases remained unmatched. CDR1 is MGHRA and CDR2 is YSYEKL in the germline V gene. The CDR3 is 17 residues long. The CDR3 loop reads CASSQDQGGANRYEQYF. Written as DNA, the CDR3 is TGCGCCAGCAGCCAAGATCAAGGGGGCGCTAATCGCTACGAGCAGTACTTC.

The chain couples TRBV28 to TRBJ2-5; possibly TRBD2 for D (5 bases). Trimming pared 3 bases from V and 4 bases from J, leaving 12 bases between. The germline CDR1 and CDR2 sequences are MDHEN and SYDVKM. The CDR3 consists of 14 residues. CDR3 DNA sequence: TGTGCCAGCAGTTTTAGTGGACTTTTAGAGACCCAGTACTTC. Protein: CASSFSGLLETQYF.

The V gene is TRBV2, the J gene TRBJ2-1; 8 positions agree with TRBD1. In germline, CDR1 is SNHLY, CDR2 FYNNEI. This CDR3 has 14 amino acids. Trimming cost V 6 bases and J 7 bases; bases outside gene matches: 8. Written as DNA, the CDR3 is TGTGCCAGCAGCCCCGGACAGGGCTGGAATGAGCAGTTCTTC. It codes for CASSPGQGWNEQFF.

This clone was seen a few times. The rearrangement joins TRBV5-4 to TRBJ1-5; 7 positions agree with TRBD1. Losses at the gene ends were 0 bases for V and 1 base for J; bases not matched to a gene: 4. This CDR3 is 16 amino acids long. Germline lookup yields CDR1 SGHNT and CDR2 YYREEE (reference sequence). In nucleotides, the CDR3 is TGTGCCAGCAGCTTGGAGGGGGCCGGGAGCAATCAGCCCCAGCATTTT. It translates to CASSLEGAGSNQPQHF.

V usage is TRBV5-5 and J usage is TRBJ1-5; D is undetermined. CDR1 is SGHKS, CDR2 YYEKEE, per germline (reference sequence). This CDR3 spans 18 amino acids. V lost 0 bases to trimming and J lost 3 bases, with 19 bases between them. The CDR3 coding sequence is TGTGCCAGCAGCTTGGAGTTGCTCCGGGATTCCCCCAATCAGCCCCAGCATTTT. Translating gives CASSLELLRDSPNQPQHF. The entire variable domain, with the rest obtained from reference TRBV5-5 and TRBJ1-5, is as follows: DAGVTQSPTHLIKTRGQQVTLRCSPISGHKSVSWYQQVLGQGPQFIFQYYEKEERGRGNFPDRFSARQFPNYSSELNVNALLLGDSALYLCASSLELLRDSPNQPQHFGDGTRLSIL.

The chain recombines TRBV7-8 with TRBJ1-5; maybe TRBD1 (5 bases). CDR3 length equals 14 residues. Germline CDR1 reads SGHVS; CDR2 reads FQNEAQ. V shed 4 bases and J shed 5 bases, with 12 bases lying between them. CDR3 sequence: CASSWARVDQPQHF. Written as DNA, the CDR3 is TGTGCCAGCAGCTGGGCCAGGGTAGATCAGCCCCAGCATTTT. The full variable domain, in which reference TRBV7-8 and TRBJ1-5 provide the parts outside the CDR3, is GAGVSQSPRYKVAKRGQDVALRCDPISGHVSLFWYQQALGQGPEFLTYFQNEAQLDKSGLPSDRFFAERPEGSVSTLKIQRTQQEDSAVYLCASSWARVDQPQHFGDGTRLSIL.

This chain joins TRBV29-1 and TRBJ1-4, with D hard to call. The germline V gene encodes CDR1 SQVTM and CDR2 ANQGSEA. This CDR3 has 13 residues. V was shortened by 1 base and J by 7 bases, with 10 bases between the two germline ends. The chain's CDR3 is CSVEGARGEKLFF. CDR3 sequence (DNA): TGCAGCGTTGAAGGGGCGCGGGGTGAAAAACTGTTTTTT.

J is TRBJ2-1 and V is TRBV10-1; possible D gene TRBD2, 6 bases. Germline V gene data show CDR1 as WNHNN and CDR2 as SYGVQD (reference sequence). The length of the CDR3 is 15 residues. The V end was cut by 5 bases, the J end by 7 bases, with 18 bases between. Here the CDR3 reads CASSRSGLGDNEQFF. CDR3 sequence (DNA): TGCGCCAGCAGTCGGTCGGGACTGGGAGATAATGAGCAGTTCTTC.

J is TRBJ1-2 and V is TRBV18, with TRBD1 matching 7 bases. Trimming cost V 5 bases and J 0 bases; bases outside gene matches: 6. Germline values: CDR1 KGHSH, CDR2 LQKENI. This CDR3 has 15 residues. CDR3 DNA sequence: TGTGCCAGCTCAGCTACAGGGACAGCTAACTATGGCTACACCTTC. Translating gives CASSATGTANYGYTF. Looking up the rest from reference TRBV18 and TRBJ1-2 gives the full variable domain: NAGVMQNPRHLVRRRGQEARLRCSPMKGHSHVYWYRQLPEEGLKFMVYLQKENIIDESGMPKERFSAEFPKEGPSILRIQQVVRGDSAAYFCASSATGTANYGYTFGSGTRLTVV.

This clone was counted only a few times. This same CDR3 is encoded by further DNA sequences in the sample. This chain connects TRBV5-1 to TRBJ2-5; D is undetermined. The CDR3 runs 12 residues. V gave up 0 bases and J gave up 2 bases, with 2 bases separating them. CDR1 is SGHRS, CDR2 YFSETQ, per germline. The CDR3 DNA follows: TGCGCCAGCAGCTTGGTTCAAGAGACCCAGTACTTC. Residues: CASSLVQETQYF.

This clone turned up a few times. V gene TRBV7-9 combines with J gene TRBJ1-5; 8 positions agree with TRBD1. V gave up 1 base and J gave up 0 bases; unmatched junction bases: 8. Germline values: CDR1 SEHNR, CDR2 FQNEAQ (reference sequence). This CDR3 has 18 residues. DNA of the CDR3: TGTGCCAGCAGCTTAGGATCCGGGACAGGCTATAGCAATCAGCCCCAGCATTTT. As protein: CASSLGSGTGYSNQPQHF.

Here the CDR3 reads CASSPGRRGVGGYTF. The CDR3 coding sequence is TGTGCCAGCAGCCCCGGGCGAAGAGGGGTGGGTGGCTACACCTTC. This sequence joins TRBV9 and TRBJ1-2; D perhaps matches TRBD1 (5 bases). Germline V CDR1 and CDR2: SGDLS, YYNGEE. V lost 4 bases to trimming and J lost 7 bases, with 20 bases between them. The length of the CDR3 is 15 residues.

V is TRBV2 and J is TRBJ1-5; no definite D call. V was cut by 2 bases and J by 1 base, with 9 bases left in between. The CDR3 contains 15 residues. The germline V gene has CDR1 SNHLY and CDR2 FYNNEI. CDR3 loop: CASSERATSNQPQHF. The CDR3 DNA follows: TGTGCCAGCAGTGAAAGGGCTACAAGCAATCAGCCCCAGCATTTT.

The chain couples TRBV2 to TRBJ2-3, with 12 bases that match TRBD2. With 4 bases clipped from V and 0 bases from J, the junction kept 8 bases outside the gene matches. Germline V CDR1 and CDR2: SNHLY, FYNNEI. CDR3 size: 18 residues. CDR3 region: CASSGLAGGQRSTDTQYF. The CDR3 DNA follows: TGTGCCAGCAGTGGGCTAGCGGGGGGGCAAAGGAGCACAGATACGCAGTATTTT. The variable domain in full, with the rest retrieved from reference TRBV2 and TRBJ2-3, is EPEVTQTPSHQVTQMGQEVILRCVPISNHLYFYWYRQILGQKVEFLVSFYNNEISEKSEIFDDQFSVERPDGSNFTLKIRSTKLEDSAMYFCASSGLAGGQRSTDTQYFGPGTRLTVL.

Remarks on this clone: Other DNA sequences in this sample translate to the same CDR3. This chain links TRBV11-2 with TRBJ2-3; D is possibly TRBD2 (6 bases). The germline V and J ends were trimmed by 2 bases and 1 base, with 7 bases remaining between them. The CDR3 is 14 residues long. Germline CDR1 is SGHAT and CDR2 is FQNNGV. The CDR3 bases are TGTGCCAGCAGCTTAACGGGGGGCACAGATACGCAGTATTTT. Its translation: CASSLTGGTDTQYF.

The chain carries TRBV5-6 and TRBJ2-5; D may correspond to TRBD1 or TRBD2 (5 bases each). CDR1 is SGHDT and CDR2 is YYEEEE in the germline V gene. This CDR3 has 14 residues. Deletions cut 0 bases from V and 5 bases from J, with 11 bases between. The CDR3 sequence: CASSLEAGTETQYF. The CDR3 DNA follows: TGTGCCAGCAGCTTGGAGGCAGGGACGGAGACCCAGTACTTC.

This clone has a handful of counts. V and J are TRBV18 and TRBJ1-2; D gene unclear. With 2 bases removed from V and 2 bases from J, the gap between germline ends came to 9 bases. The CDR3 spans 14 residues. The V gene's germline CDR1 is KGHSH and CDR2 LQKENI. The CDR3 loop reads CASSPGIGNYGYTF. The CDR3 DNA reads TGTGCCAGCTCACCAGGTATAGGAAACTATGGCTACACCTTC.